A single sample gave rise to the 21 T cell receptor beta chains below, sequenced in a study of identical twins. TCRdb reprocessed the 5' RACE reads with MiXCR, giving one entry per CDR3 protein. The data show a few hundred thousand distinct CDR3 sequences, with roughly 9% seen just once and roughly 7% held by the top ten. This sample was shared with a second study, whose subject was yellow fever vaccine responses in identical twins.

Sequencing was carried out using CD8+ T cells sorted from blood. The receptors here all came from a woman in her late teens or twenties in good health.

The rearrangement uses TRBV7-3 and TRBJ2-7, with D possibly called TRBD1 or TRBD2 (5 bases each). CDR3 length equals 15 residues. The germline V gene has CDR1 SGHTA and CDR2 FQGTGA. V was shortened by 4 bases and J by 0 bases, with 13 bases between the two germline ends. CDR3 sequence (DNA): TGTGCCAGCAGCTACGGGGCAAGTCCCTCCTACGAGCAGTACTTC. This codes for CASSYGASPSYEQYF.

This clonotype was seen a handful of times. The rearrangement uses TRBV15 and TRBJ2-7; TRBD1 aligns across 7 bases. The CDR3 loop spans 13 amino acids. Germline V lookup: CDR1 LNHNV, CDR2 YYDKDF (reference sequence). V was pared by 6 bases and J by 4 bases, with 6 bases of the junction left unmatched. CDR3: CATRDQGDYEQYF. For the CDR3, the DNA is TGTGCCACCAGGGATCAGGGGGATTACGAGCAGTACTTC.

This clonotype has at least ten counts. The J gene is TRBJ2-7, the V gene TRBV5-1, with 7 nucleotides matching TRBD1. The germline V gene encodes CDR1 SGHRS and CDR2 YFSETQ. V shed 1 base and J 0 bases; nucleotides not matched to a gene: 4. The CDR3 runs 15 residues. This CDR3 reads CASSLWTGGSYEQYF. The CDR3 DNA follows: TGCGCCAGCAGCTTGTGGACAGGCGGCTCCTACGAGCAGTACTTC. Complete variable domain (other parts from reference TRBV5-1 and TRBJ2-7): KAGVTQTPRYLIKTRGQQVTLSCSPISGHRSVSWYQQTPGQGLQFLFEYFSETQRNKGNFPGRFSGRQFSNSRSEMNVSTLELGDSALYLCASSLWTGGSYEQYFGPGTRLTVT.

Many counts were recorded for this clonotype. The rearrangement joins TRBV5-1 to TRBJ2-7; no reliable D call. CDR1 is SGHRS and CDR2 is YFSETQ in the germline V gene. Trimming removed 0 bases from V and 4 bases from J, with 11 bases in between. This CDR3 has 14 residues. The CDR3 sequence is CASSLGGYGYEQYF. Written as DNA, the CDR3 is TGCGCCAGCAGCTTGGGGGGATACGGTTACGAGCAGTACTTC.

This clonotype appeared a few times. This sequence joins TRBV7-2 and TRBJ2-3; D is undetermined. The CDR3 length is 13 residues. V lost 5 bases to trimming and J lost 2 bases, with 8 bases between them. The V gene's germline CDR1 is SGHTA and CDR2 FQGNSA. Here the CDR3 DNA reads TGTGCCAGCAGCGACTTCCTCACAGATACGCAGTATTTT. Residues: CASSDFLTDTQYF. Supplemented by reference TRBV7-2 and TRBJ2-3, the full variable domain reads GAGVSQSPSNKVTEKGKDVELRCDPISGHTALYWYRQSLGQGLEFLIYFQGNSAPDKSGLPSDRFSAERTGGSVSTLTIQRTQQEDSAVYLCASSDFLTDTQYFGPGTRLTVL.

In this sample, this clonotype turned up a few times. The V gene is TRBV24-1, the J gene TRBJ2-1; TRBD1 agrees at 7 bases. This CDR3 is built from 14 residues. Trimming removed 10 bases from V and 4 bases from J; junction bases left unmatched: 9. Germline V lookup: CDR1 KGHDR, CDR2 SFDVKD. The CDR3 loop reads CATAPGTEYNEQFF. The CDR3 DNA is TGTGCCACAGCGCCCGGGACAGAATACAATGAGCAGTTCTTC.

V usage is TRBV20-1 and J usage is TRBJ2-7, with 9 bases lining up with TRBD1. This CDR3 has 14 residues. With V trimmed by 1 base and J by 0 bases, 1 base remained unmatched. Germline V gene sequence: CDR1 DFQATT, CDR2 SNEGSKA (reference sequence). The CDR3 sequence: CSARAQGASYEQYF. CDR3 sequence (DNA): TGCAGTGCTAGAGCACAGGGGGCCTCCTACGAGCAGTACTTC.

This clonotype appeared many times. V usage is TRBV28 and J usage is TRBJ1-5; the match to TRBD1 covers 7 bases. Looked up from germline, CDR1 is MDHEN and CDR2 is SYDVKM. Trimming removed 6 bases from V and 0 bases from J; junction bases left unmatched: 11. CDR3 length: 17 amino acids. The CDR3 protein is CASRIRGQSYSNQPQHF. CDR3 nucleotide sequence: TGTGCCAGCAGGATCCGGGGACAGTCCTATAGCAATCAGCCCCAGCATTTT.

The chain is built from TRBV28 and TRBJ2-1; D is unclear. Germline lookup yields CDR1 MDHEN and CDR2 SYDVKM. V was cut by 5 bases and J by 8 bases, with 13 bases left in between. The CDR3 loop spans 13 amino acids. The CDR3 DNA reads TGTGCCAGCAGTAACACCACGGCCCATGAGCAGTTCTTC. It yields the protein CASSNTTAHEQFF.

CDR3 residues: CASSDIDGASYEQYF. CDR3 DNA sequence: TGTGCCAGCAGCGATATCGACGGAGCCTCCTACGAGCAGTACTTC. The chain recombines TRBV9 with TRBJ2-7, with D unresolved. CDR1 is SGDLS and CDR2 is YYNGEE in the germline V gene. The ends were cut back, 3 bases at V and 0 bases at J, with 13 bases in the middle. CDR3 length: 15 residues.

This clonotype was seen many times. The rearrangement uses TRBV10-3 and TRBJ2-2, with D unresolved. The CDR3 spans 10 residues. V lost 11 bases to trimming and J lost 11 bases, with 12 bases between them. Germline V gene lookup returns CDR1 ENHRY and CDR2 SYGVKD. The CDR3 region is CASGVGELFF. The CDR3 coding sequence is TGTGCCTCCGGCGTTGGAGAGCTGTTTTTT.

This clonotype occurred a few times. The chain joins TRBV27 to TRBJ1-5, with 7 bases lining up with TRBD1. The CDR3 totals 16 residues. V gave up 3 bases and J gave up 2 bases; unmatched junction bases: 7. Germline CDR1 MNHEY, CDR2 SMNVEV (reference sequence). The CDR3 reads CASSFNRGGGNQPQHF. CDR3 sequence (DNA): TGTGCCAGCAGTTTTAACAGGGGAGGGGGCAATCAGCCCCAGCATTTT.

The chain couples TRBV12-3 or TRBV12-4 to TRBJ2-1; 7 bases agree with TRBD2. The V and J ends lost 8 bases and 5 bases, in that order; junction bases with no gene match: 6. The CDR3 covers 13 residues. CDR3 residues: CASWGGWNNEQFF. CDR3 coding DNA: TGTGCCAGCTGGGGAGGGTGGAACAATGAGCAGTTCTTC.

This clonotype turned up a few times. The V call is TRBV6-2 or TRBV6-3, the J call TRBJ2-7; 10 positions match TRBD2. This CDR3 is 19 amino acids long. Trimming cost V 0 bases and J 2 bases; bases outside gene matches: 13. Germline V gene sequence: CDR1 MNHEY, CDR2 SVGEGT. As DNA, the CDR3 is TGTGCCAGCAGTTACTCGACCAGCGGGAGGGCCGGTTCTACCTACGAGCAGTACTTC. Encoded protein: CASSYSTSGRAGSTYEQYF.

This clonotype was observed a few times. The DNA for the CDR3 is TGTGCCAGCAGTTACTCGAAGGTCCAGGGGGATCAGCCCCAGCATTTT. It translates to CASSYSKVQGDQPQHF. This chain links TRBV6-2 or TRBV6-3 with TRBJ1-5; 7 bases line up with TRBD1. Germline values: CDR1 MNHEY, CDR2 SVGEGT. V trimming: 0 bases; J trimming: 5 bases; junction bases outside the gene matches: 7. The CDR3 spans 16 residues.

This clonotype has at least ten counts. The CDR3 spells CASSTGLNTGEQYF. The CDR3 DNA sequence: TGTGCCAGCAGTACGGGACTAAATACAGGCGAGCAGTACTTC. This chain joins TRBV27 and TRBJ2-7; 7 positions agree with TRBD2. The V gene end was trimmed by 5 bases and the J gene end by 6 bases; junction bases not matched to a gene: 10. The CDR3 consists of 14 residues. Germline assignment: CDR1 MNHEY and CDR2 SMNVEV (reference sequence).

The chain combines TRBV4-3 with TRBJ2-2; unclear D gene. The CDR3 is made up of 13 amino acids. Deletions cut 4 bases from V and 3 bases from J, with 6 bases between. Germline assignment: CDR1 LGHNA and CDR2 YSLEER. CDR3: CASSPTDTGELFF. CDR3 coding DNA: TGCGCCAGCAGCCCCACGGACACCGGGGAGCTGTTTTTT.

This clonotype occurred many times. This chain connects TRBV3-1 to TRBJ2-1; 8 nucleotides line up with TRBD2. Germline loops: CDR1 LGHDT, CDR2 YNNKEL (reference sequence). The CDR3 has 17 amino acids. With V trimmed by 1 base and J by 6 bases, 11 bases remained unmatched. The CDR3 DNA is TGTGCCAGCAGCCAAGTCGGGAGGGAGGGTTTAATCAATGAGCAGTTCTTC. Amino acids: CASSQVGREGLINEQFF.

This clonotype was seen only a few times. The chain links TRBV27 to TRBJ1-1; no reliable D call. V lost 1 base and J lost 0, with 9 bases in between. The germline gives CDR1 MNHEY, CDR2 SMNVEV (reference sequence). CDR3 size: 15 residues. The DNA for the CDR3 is TGTGCCAGCAGTTTATATCGACCTATGAACACTGAAGCTTTCTTT. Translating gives CASSLYRPMNTEAFF.

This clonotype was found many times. The CDR3 sequence is CASSPSRTGGEKLFF. In DNA, the CDR3 is TGTGCCAGCAGCCCCTCCCGGACAGGAGGAGAAAAACTGTTTTTT. The chain links TRBV7-9 to TRBJ1-4; 7 nucleotides match TRBD1. The germline V gene encodes CDR1 SEHNR and CDR2 FQNEAQ (reference sequence). V dropped 5 bases and J dropped 8; count of bases not matched to a gene: 11. CDR3 length equals 15 residues.

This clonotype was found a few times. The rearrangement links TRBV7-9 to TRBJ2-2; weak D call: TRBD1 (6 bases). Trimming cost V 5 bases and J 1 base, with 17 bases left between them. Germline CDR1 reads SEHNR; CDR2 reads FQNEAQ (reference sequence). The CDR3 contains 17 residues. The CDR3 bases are TGTGCCAGCAGCGGGATGAACAGGGATCGGAACACCGGGGAGCTGTTTTTT. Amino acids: CASSGMNRDRNTGELFF.